This paragraph reports one T cell receptor (beta chain). The antigen is unknown. At one boundary the junction diverges from the germline segment, which might be a read error. Germline V gene lookup returns CDR1 MNHEY and CDR2 SVGAGI. The CDR3 spans 17 residues. Through a sample-barcoded 5' primer and a J-beta primer mix, a second PCR was run for 7 to 11 cycles. The study obtained at least 2.5 million CDR3-containing paired-end reads from every sample. TCRdb fed the 5' RACE reads into MiXCR, producing one record per CDR3 protein. The table lists about a million distinct CDR3 sequences, around 54% of them singletons. This entry is derived from a study of blood T cells in healthy people across ages. General study findings and limits: A strong correlation between TCR beta diversity and naive T cell percentage was seen.

This chain connects TRBV6-5 to TRBJ2-7, with TRBD2 matching over 10 bases. The J call may not be correct, given that the DNA end is closer to TRBJ2-5. The TCR was taken from a woman aged 55-69 years in good health. Sequencing input: blood. The CDR3 sequence: CASSYGQAGGHQQTQYF. The CDR3 bases are TGTGCCAGCAGTTACGGCCAAGCGGGAGGGCACCAACAGACCCAGTACTTC.